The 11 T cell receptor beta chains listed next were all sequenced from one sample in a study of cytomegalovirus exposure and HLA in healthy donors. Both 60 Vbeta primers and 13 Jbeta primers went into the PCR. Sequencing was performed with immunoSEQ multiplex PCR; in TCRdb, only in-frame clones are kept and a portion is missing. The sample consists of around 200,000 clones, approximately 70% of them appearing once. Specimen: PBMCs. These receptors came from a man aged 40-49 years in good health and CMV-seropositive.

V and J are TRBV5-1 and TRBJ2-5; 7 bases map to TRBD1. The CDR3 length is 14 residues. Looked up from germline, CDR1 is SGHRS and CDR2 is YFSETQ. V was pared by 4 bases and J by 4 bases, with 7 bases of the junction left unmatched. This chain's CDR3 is CASSKGQTPETQYF. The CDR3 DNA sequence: TGCGCCAGCAGCAAGGGACAGACCCCAGAGACCCAGTACTTC.

The CDR3 nucleotides read TGTGCCAGCAGCCCGACCCCGGGACAGTCCGGTTACGAGCAGTACTTC. Translation: CASSPTPGQSGYEQYF. The chain links TRBV7-2 to TRBJ2-7, with 7 bases aligning to TRBD1. CDR3 length: 16 residues. V lost 5 bases and J lost 4; bases outside the gene matches: 14. Germline lookup yields CDR1 SGHTA and CDR2 FQGNSA. Using reference TRBV7-2 and TRBJ2-7 for the parts outside the CDR3, the full variable domain is GAGVSQSPSNKVTEKGKDVELRCDPISGHTALYWYRQSLGQGLEFLIYFQGNSAPDKSGLPSDRFSAERTGGSVSTLTIQRTQQEDSAVYLCASSPTPGQSGYEQYFGPGTRLTVT.

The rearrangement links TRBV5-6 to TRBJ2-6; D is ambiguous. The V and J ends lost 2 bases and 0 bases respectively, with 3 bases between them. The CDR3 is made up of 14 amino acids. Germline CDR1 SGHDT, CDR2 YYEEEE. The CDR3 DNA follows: TGTGCCAGCAGCTTCGGCTCTGGGGCCAACGTCCTGACTTTC. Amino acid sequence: CASSFGSGANVLTF.

CDR3 sequence reads: CASSISRRDNSYGYTF. The CDR3 DNA is TGTGCCAGTAGTATTTCCAGGCGCGATAATTCCTATGGCTACACCTTC. The chain employs TRBV19 and TRBJ1-2; D uncertain. V lost 3 bases and J lost 4, with 18 bases in between. The germline CDR1 and CDR2 sequences are LNHDA and SQIVND (reference sequence). The CDR3 runs to 16 residues. Based on the CDR3 plus reference TRBV19 and TRBJ1-2, the full variable domain is DGGITQSPKYLFRKEGQNVTLSCEQNLNHDAMYWYRQDPGQGLRLIYYSQIVNDFQKGDIAEGYSVSREKKESFPLTVTSAQKNPTAFYLCASSISRRDNSYGYTFGSGTRLTVV.

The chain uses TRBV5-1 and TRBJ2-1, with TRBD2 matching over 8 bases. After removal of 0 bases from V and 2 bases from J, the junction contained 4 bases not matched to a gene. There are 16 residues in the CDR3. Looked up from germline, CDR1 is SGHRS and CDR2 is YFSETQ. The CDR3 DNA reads TGCGCCAGCAGCTTGGTACCCGGGGGGGCCTACAATGAGCAGTTCTTC. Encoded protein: CASSLVPGGAYNEQFF.

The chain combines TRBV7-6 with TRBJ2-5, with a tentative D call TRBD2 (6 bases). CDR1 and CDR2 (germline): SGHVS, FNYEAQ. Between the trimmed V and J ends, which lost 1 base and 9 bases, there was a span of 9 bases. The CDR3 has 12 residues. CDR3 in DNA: TGTGCCAGCAGCTTAGGCTGGGAGGCCCAGTACTTC. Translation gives CASSLGWEAQYF.

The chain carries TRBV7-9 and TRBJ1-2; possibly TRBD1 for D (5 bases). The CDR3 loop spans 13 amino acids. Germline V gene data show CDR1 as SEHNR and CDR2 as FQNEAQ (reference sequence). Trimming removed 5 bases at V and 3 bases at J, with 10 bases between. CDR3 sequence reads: CASSLGADYGYTF. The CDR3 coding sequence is TGTGCCAGCAGCCTAGGGGCCGACTATGGCTACACCTTC.

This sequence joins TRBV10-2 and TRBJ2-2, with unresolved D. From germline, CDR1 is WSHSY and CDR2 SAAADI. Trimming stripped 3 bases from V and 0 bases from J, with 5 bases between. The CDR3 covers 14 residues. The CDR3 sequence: CASSDRTNTGELFF. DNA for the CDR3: TGCGCCAGCAGTGACAGAACGAACACCGGGGAGCTGTTTTTT.

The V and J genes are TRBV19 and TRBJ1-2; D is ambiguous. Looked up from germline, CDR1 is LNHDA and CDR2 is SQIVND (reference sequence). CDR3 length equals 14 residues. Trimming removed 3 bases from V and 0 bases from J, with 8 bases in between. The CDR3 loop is CASSIASTNYGYTF. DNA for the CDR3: TGTGCCAGTAGTATTGCCAGTACTAACTATGGCTACACCTTC.

The CDR3 reads CASSLASGGANEQFF. CDR3 nucleotide sequence: TGTGCCAGCAGCTTAGCTAGCGGGGGGGCCAATGAGCAGTTCTTC. The chain joins TRBV7-9 to TRBJ2-1, with 11 bases fitting TRBD2. With V trimmed by 0 bases and J by 6 bases, 1 base remained unmatched. The CDR3 spans 15 residues. The germline V gene has CDR1 SEHNR and CDR2 FQNEAQ (reference sequence).

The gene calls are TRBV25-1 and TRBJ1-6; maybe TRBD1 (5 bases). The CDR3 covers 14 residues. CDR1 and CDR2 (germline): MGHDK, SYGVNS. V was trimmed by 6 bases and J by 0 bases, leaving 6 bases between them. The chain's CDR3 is CASRGGSYNSPLHF. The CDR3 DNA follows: TGTGCCAGCAGGGGGGGCTCCTATAATTCACCCCTCCACTTT.